These 20 T cell receptor beta chains were all obtained from the same sample, sequenced in a study of PD-1 blockade in classical Hodgkin lymphoma. Noted time point: cycle 4 day 1 (C4D1), after around six weeks of nivolumab. Relapse after autologous stem cell transplantation occurred in every patient, and brentuximab vedotin exposure varied. Sequenced by immunoSEQ multiplex PCR; TCRdb stores in-frame clones only, minus some. The table lists under 40,000 clones, around 81% of them singletons, with 17% in the top ten. Sample: peripheral blood mononuclear cells (PBMCs), taken before the fourth cycle of nivolumab. These receptor sequences come from a human donor with classical Hodgkin lymphoma.

This clone has just a few counts. This chain connects TRBV10-2 to TRBJ2-7, with D hard to call. The CDR3 has 12 amino acids. Germline V CDR1 and CDR2: WSHSY, SAAADI. The V end was cut by 2 bases, the J end by 3 bases, with 5 bases between. CDR3 sequence (DNA): TGCGCCAGCAGTGAGGATTACTACGAGCAGTACGTC. This sequence encodes CASSEDYYEQYV.

The CDR3 sequence is CASSPGTAQVYEQYF. CDR3 sequence (DNA): TGTGCCAGCTCACCCGGGACAGCCCAAGTCTACGAGCAGTACTTC. The chain uses TRBV18 and TRBJ2-7, with TRBD1 matching over 7 bases. J gave up 3 bases and V 3 bases, and 8 bases lay outside the gene matches. CDR1 is KGHSH, CDR2 LQKENI, per germline. This CDR3 contains 15 residues.

J is TRBJ2-3 and V is TRBV11-2, with unresolved D. The CDR3 is 17 amino acids. The V gene lost 0 bases and the J gene lost 5 bases, with 18 bases spanning the gap. Looked up from germline, CDR1 is SGHAT and CDR2 is FQNNGV. The DNA for the CDR3 is TGTGCCAGCAGCTTAGATCATATTTCCGCTAGTGAAGATACGCAGTATTTT. Amino acid sequence: CASSLDHISASEDTQYF.

This clone came up a few times. The CDR3 is CASSTGPEAFF. CDR3 DNA sequence: TGTGCCAGCAGCACGGGACCTGAAGCTTTCTTT. The genes are TRBV9 and TRBJ1-1, with D perhaps TRBD1 (5 bases). V was shortened by 4 bases and J by 6 bases, with 7 bases between the two germline ends. This CDR3 has 11 amino acids. Germline V gene lookup returns CDR1 SGDLS and CDR2 YYNGEE.

The genes are TRBV7-6 and TRBJ2-1; tentative D call: TRBD2 (7 bases). Germline assignment: CDR1 SGHVS and CDR2 FNYEAQ. The CDR3 is made up of 15 amino acids. Trimming removed 0 bases at V and 5 bases at J, with 11 bases between. The CDR3 is CASSLAGGPNNEQFF. Written as DNA, the CDR3 is TGTGCCAGCAGCTTAGCGGGGGGGCCCAACAATGAGCAGTTCTTC.

The chain carries TRBV10-3 and TRBJ2-3; 7 bases map to TRBD1. CDR1 is ENHRY and CDR2 is SYGVKD in the germline V gene. The trim removed 5 bases at V and 2 bases at J, leaving 7 bases unmatched. The CDR3 contains 15 residues. The CDR3, as DNA: TGTGCCATCAGTCCTAGACAGGGTTACACAGATACGCAGTATTTT. Its translation: CAISPRQGYTDTQYF.

Only one count was recorded for this clone. The V gene is TRBV5-4, the J gene TRBJ2-7, with no clear D. The germline V and J ends were trimmed by 0 bases and 6 bases, with 13 bases remaining between them. The CDR3 covers 14 residues. Germline values: CDR1 SGHNT, CDR2 YYREEE (reference sequence). CDR3 in DNA: TGTGCCAGCAGCTTGGACCAATATAGCCTCGAGCAGTACGTC. Translated, it gives CASSLDQYSLEQYV.

This CDR3 reads CSVEVAYRTDSYEQYF. Written as DNA, the CDR3 is TGCAGCGTTGAAGTTGCGTATAGAACGGATTCCTACGAGCAGTACTTC. The chain has TRBV29-1 and TRBJ2-7; unclear D gene. The V and J ends lost 1 base and 1 base respectively, with 17 bases between them. In germline, CDR1 is SQVTM, CDR2 ANQGSEA. The CDR3 covers 16 residues.

This chain connects TRBV4-1 to TRBJ2-2, with D perhaps matching TRBD2 (5 bases). Trimming pared 0 bases from V and 2 bases from J, leaving 10 bases between. The CDR3 is 16 residues long. Germline V gene sequence: CDR1 MGHRA, CDR2 YSYEKL. Written as DNA, the CDR3 is TGCGCCAGCAGCCAAGATCGAGGGATAAACACCGGGGAGCTGTTTTTT. It translates to CASSQDRGINTGELFF.

The V call is TRBV4-3, the J call TRBJ1-1, with D unclear. Germline V gene lookup returns CDR1 LGHNA and CDR2 YSLEER. The CDR3 is 15 amino acids. Trimming cost V 0 bases and J 2 bases, with 10 bases left between them. CDR3 region: CASSQENVDNTEAFF. The CDR3 DNA reads TGCGCCAGCAGCCAAGAAAATGTGGACAACACTGAAGCTTTCTTT.

This clone appeared a few times. The chain couples TRBV6-1 to TRBJ1-5; D uncertain. The CDR3 spans 13 residues. V was trimmed by 8 bases and J by 2 bases, leaving 10 bases between them. From germline, CDR1 is MNHNS and CDR2 SASEGT. CDR3 protein: CASLLNGNQPQHF. CDR3 nucleotides: TGTGCCAGCCTCCTGAACGGCAATCAGCCCCAGCATTTT.

V and J are TRBV18 and TRBJ2-5, with D uncertain. Germline V lookup: CDR1 KGHSH, CDR2 LQKENI. Trimming stripped 2 bases from V and 5 bases from J, with 9 bases between. The CDR3 has 13 residues. CDR3 in DNA: TGTGCCAGCTCACCATCCCCCGGTGAGACCCAGTACTTC. It specifies CASSPSPGETQYF.

A remark on this clone: Other DNA sequences from this sample encode an identical CDR3 as well. This chain uses TRBV4-2 with TRBJ2-4; 7 bases are shared with TRBD2. From germline, CDR1 is LGHNA and CDR2 YNFKEQ. CDR3 length: 18 amino acids. J lost 9 bases, V lost 1 base, and 18 bases had no gene match. CDR3 sequence (DNA): TGTGCCAGCAGCCAAGGGTTTTTCAGGACCGGGGGGACCGGCATTCAGTACTTC. Protein: CASSQGFFRTGGTGIQYF.

This clone appeared a single time. The chain links TRBV5-5 to TRBJ2-7; 9 nucleotides line up with TRBD2. V was pared by 4 bases and J by 0 bases, with 11 bases of the junction left unmatched. In germline, CDR1 is SGHKS, CDR2 YYEKEE (reference sequence). This CDR3 is built from 17 residues. CDR3 DNA sequence: TGTGCCAGCAGCCCCCTGAGGAGTAGCGGGAGCTCCTACGAGCAGTACTTC. Protein sequence: CASSPLRSSGSSYEQYF.

Only a few counts were recorded for this clone. The genes are TRBV6-5 and TRBJ2-1; no definite D call. V lost 5 bases and J lost 4, with 9 bases in between. The CDR3 spans 13 residues. CDR1 is MNHEY, CDR2 SVGAGI, per germline. In DNA, the CDR3 is TGTGCCAGCAGTCCCGAGTCATACAATGAGCAGTTCTTC. This gives the protein CASSPESYNEQFF.

This clone was observed a few times. This chain joins TRBV19 and TRBJ2-7; D perhaps matches TRBD2 (5 bases). The CDR3 is made up of 12 amino acids. Deletions cut 6 bases from V and 3 bases from J, with 9 bases between. Germline CDR1 is LNHDA and CDR2 is SQIVND (reference sequence). The CDR3 here is CASSFAGYEQYF. The CDR3 DNA reads TGTGCCAGTAGCTTCGCGGGCTACGAGCAGTACTTC.

The chain has TRBV4-1 and TRBJ1-2, with a tentative D call TRBD1 (5 bases). The CDR3 has 13 amino acids. CDR1 is MGHRA, CDR2 YSYEKL, per germline. V lost 6 bases, J lost 4 bases, and 12 bases lay in between. The CDR3 is CASRGGFSYGYTF. The CDR3 DNA sequence: TGCGCCAGCAGGGGGGGATTCTCCTATGGCTACACCTTC.

The rearrangement joins TRBV28 to TRBJ1-1; possibly TRBD1 for D (5 bases). The CDR3 totals 13 residues. Trimming stripped 5 bases from V and 1 base from J, with 8 bases between. Germline lookup yields CDR1 MDHEN and CDR2 SYDVKM. CDR3 nucleotides: TGTGCCAGCAGTCGGGGGACGAACACTGAAGCTTTCTTT. It encodes CASSRGTNTEAFF.

The chain employs TRBV9 and TRBJ1-1; 8 bases match TRBD1. In germline, CDR1 is SGDLS, CDR2 YYNGEE. V gave up 3 bases and J gave up 4 bases; unmatched junction bases: 5. The CDR3 spans 14 residues. CDR3 loop: CASSDTGGGTEAFF. Here the CDR3 DNA reads TGTGCCAGCAGCGACACAGGGGGAGGCACTGAAGCTTTCTTT. Based on the CDR3 plus reference TRBV9 and TRBJ1-1, the full variable domain is DSGVTQTPKHLITATGQRVTLRCSPRSGDLSVYWYQQSLDQGLQFLIQYYNGEERAKGNILERFSAQQFPDLHSELNLSSLELGDSALYFCASSDTGGGTEAFFGQGTRLTVV.

V usage is TRBV6-1 and J usage is TRBJ1-1; perhaps TRBD1 as D (6 bases). The CDR3 is made up of 14 amino acids. The germline V gene has CDR1 MNHNS and CDR2 SASEGT. Between the trimmed V and J ends, which lost 7 bases and 1 base, there was a span of 13 bases. CDR3 residues: CASTLGQQNTEAFF. The CDR3 nucleotides are TGTGCCAGCACCCTCGGACAGCAGAACACTGAAGCTTTCTTT.